Listed here are 26 T cell receptor beta chains from one sample, sequenced in a study of T-cell reconstitution after alpha-beta-depleted transplantation in children. As it was prepared, the TCRbeta library received unique molecular identifiers. TCRdb re-derived calls from the PCR reads in MiXCR, one entry per CDR3 protein. The table has roughly 610,000 distinct CDR3 sequences, 10% to 13% seen once; the top ten hold around 4%. Sequenced here: PBMCs from the stem cell graft donor, sampled from the stem cell graft. The receptors were sampled from a human donor who donated a stem cell graft to a child with acute myeloid leukemia.

This clonotype was found many times. This chain joins TRBV29-1 and TRBJ2-7, with 8 nucleotides matching TRBD2. From germline, CDR1 is SQVTM and CDR2 ANQGSEA. With 2 bases clipped from V and 3 bases from J, the junction kept 3 bases outside the gene matches. The CDR3 contains 13 residues. The CDR3 protein is CSVETSGFYEQYF. The DNA for the CDR3 is TGCAGCGTTGAAACTAGCGGATTCTACGAGCAGTACTTC.

CDR3: CASTRTDKGAVHEQFF. The CDR3 region has the DNA TGTGCCAGCACCCGGACGGATAAGGGGGCTGTCCATGAGCAGTTCTTC. V usage is TRBV9 and J usage is TRBJ2-1, with 7 bases aligning to TRBD1. The V and J ends lost 6 bases and 8 bases, in that order; junction bases with no gene match: 17. Germline V lookup: CDR1 SGDLS, CDR2 YYNGEE. There are 16 residues in the CDR3.

The V and J genes are TRBV7-2 and TRBJ2-1; no clear D. CDR3 size: 12 residues. Germline V gene sequence: CDR1 SGHTA, CDR2 FQGNSA. The V gene lost 0 bases and the J gene lost 9 bases, with 6 bases spanning the gap. The CDR3 nucleotides read TGTGCCAGCAGCTTAGCTGGGCTTGAGCAGTTCTTC. This gives the protein CASSLAGLEQFF.

This clonotype was seen ten or more times. The chain carries TRBV9 and TRBJ2-7; D possibly uses TRBD1 or TRBD2 (5 bases each). The germline V and J ends were trimmed by 4 bases and 3 bases, with 11 bases remaining between them. CDR1 SGDLS and CDR2 YYNGEE come from the germline V gene. The CDR3 runs 13 residues. The CDR3 protein is CASSLRDGYEQYF. In DNA form, the CDR3 reads TGTGCCAGCAGCCTCCGGGACGGCTACGAGCAGTACTTC.

Only a few counts were recorded for this clonotype. CDR3 residues: CASSPWTTGIIYGYTF. In DNA form, the CDR3 reads TGTGCCAGCAGCCCCTGGACCACAGGGATCATTTATGGCTACACCTTC. This sequence joins TRBV7-9 and TRBJ1-2; D may be TRBD1 (6 bases). Trimming took off 5 bases at V and 5 bases at J, with 21 bases between the two ends. Per germline, CDR1 SEHNR and CDR2 FQNEAQ (reference sequence). The CDR3 runs 16 residues.

This clonotype was counted only a few times. CDR3 sequence reads: CASSLTPNRGPPTDTQYF. In DNA, the CDR3 is TGCGCCAGCAGCTTGACCCCGAACAGGGGTCCACCCACAGATACGCAGTATTTT. The V gene is TRBV5-1, the J gene TRBJ2-3; 7 nucleotides match TRBD1. This CDR3 is 18 amino acids long. CDR1 is SGHRS and CDR2 is YFSETQ in the germline V gene. V trimming: 1 base; J trimming: 2 bases; junction bases outside the gene matches: 13.

The V call is TRBV7-3, the J call TRBJ2-1, with D possibly TRBD2 on 5 matching bases. V was pared by 6 bases and J by 6 bases, with 18 bases between. CDR1 and CDR2 (germline): SGHTA, FQGTGA. The CDR3 totals 15 residues. CDR3 protein: CASSDEGLVLNEQFF. The CDR3 nucleotides are TGTGCCAGCAGTGACGAGGGCCTAGTCCTCAATGAGCAGTTCTTC.

The rearrangement links TRBV7-8 to TRBJ2-7, with 9 bases identical to TRBD1. CDR1 is SGHVS and CDR2 is FQNEAQ in the germline V gene. Trimming at V came to 5 bases and at J to 6 bases, leaving 11 bases not matched to a gene. This CDR3 region has 15 residues. CDR3 in DNA: TGTGCCAGCAGCCCAACCCGGGACAGGGTCTCCGAGCAGTACTTC. It codes for CASSPTRDRVSEQYF.

This clonotype showed up many times. The CDR3 reads CASGQETQYF. CDR3 coding DNA: TGTGCCAGCGGCCAAGAGACCCAGTACTTC. The chain uses TRBV18 and TRBJ2-5; D not certain. V gave up 8 bases and J gave up 1 base, with 2 bases separating them. Per germline, CDR1 KGHSH and CDR2 LQKENI. This CDR3 is built from 10 residues.

This clonotype appeared many times. CDR3 coding DNA: TGCAGTGCTTCGTCCGCGGGAGCCAATGAGCAGTTCTTC. Protein sequence: CSASSAGANEQFF. This chain connects TRBV20-1 to TRBJ2-1, with 7 bases that match TRBD2. Germline trimming cut 5 bases from V and 6 bases from J; bases unmatched to any gene: 7. CDR3 size: 13 residues. CDR1 is DFQATT and CDR2 is SNEGSKA in the germline V gene (reference sequence).

The V gene is TRBV6-5, the J gene TRBJ2-1; possibly TRBD2 for D (5 bases). V lost 4 bases and J 5 bases, leaving 15 bases between the germline ends. The germline V gene has CDR1 MNHEY and CDR2 SVGAGI. The CDR3 is 15 amino acids. CDR3 residues: CASSSTRVGDNEQFF. The DNA of the CDR3 is TGTGCCAGCAGTTCGACGCGGGTTGGGGACAATGAGCAGTTCTTC.

This clonotype occurred many times. The rearrangement joins TRBV27 to TRBJ2-2; D not certain. V was trimmed by 8 bases and J by 0 bases, leaving 10 bases between them. CDR1 is MNHEY and CDR2 is SMNVEV in the germline V gene (reference sequence). There are 14 residues in the CDR3. CDR3 in DNA: TGTGCCAGCGGACCACGAGCGAACACCGGGGAGCTGTTTTTT. Translated: CASGPRANTGELFF.

This clonotype has more than one count but fewer than ten. J is TRBJ1-4 and V is TRBV6-2 or TRBV6-3; no definite D call. Trimming removed 3 bases from V and 0 bases from J, with 14 bases in between. Germline CDR1 and CDR2: MNHEY and SVGEGT. The CDR3 has 17 residues. The CDR3 sequence: CASSYTSGSSTNEKLFF. The CDR3 DNA is TGTGCCAGCAGTTATACCTCCGGGAGCTCAACTAATGAAAAACTGTTTTTT.

In its sample, this clonotype was seen once. This may arise from a read error, as a much more abundant clone is one base away. V gene TRBV7-9 combines with J gene TRBJ1-2, with 10 bases lining up with TRBD1. The CDR3 totals 14 residues. CDR1 is SEHNR, CDR2 FQNEAQ, per germline (reference sequence). Losses at the gene ends were 6 bases for V and 4 bases for J; bases not matched to a gene: 5. The CDR3 is CASSPGTGVYGYTF. As DNA, the CDR3 is TGTGCCAGCAGTCCCGGGACAGGGGTCTATGGCTACACCTTC.

V gene TRBV20-1 combines with J gene TRBJ2-1; 14 bases fit TRBD2. The germline V gene has CDR1 DFQATT and CDR2 SNEGSKA (reference sequence). The CDR3 sequence is 17 residues long. V shed 1 base, J shed 4 bases, and the junction held 6 bases outside the gene matches. The CDR3 nucleotides are TGCAGTGCTAGAGCCTGGGGACTAGCGGGAGCGTACAATGAGCAGTTCTTC. Translation gives CSARAWGLAGAYNEQFF.

The sample holds many counts of this clonotype. The chain employs TRBV20-1 and TRBJ2-5, with no clear D. CDR3 length: 13 amino acids. Germline CDR1 is DFQATT and CDR2 is SNEGSKA (reference sequence). Trimming pared 5 bases from V and 5 bases from J, leaving 15 bases between. The CDR3 region is CSAFAPLFETQYF. CDR3 nucleotide sequence: TGCAGTGCTTTTGCCCCCTTGTTTGAGACCCAGTACTTC.

This clonotype was seen a handful of times. The chain recombines TRBV11-1 with TRBJ2-3, with 10 bases identical to TRBD1. Germline V gives CDR1 SGHAT, CDR2 FQDESV (reference sequence). J was trimmed by 3 bases and V by 5 bases; bases with no gene match: 8. The CDR3 is 16 amino acids. The CDR3 DNA reads as TGTGCCAGCAGCCCCCGACAGGGGGCGCGGACAGATACGCAGTATTTT. As protein: CASSPRQGARTDTQYF.

This clonotype has at least ten counts. The chain uses TRBV28 and TRBJ2-7; tentatively, D is TRBD2 (5 bases). Germline V gene data show CDR1 as MDHEN and CDR2 as SYDVKM. Trimming removed 1 base at V and 3 bases at J, with 7 bases between. This CDR3 spans 13 amino acids. CDR3 in DNA: TGTGCCAGCAGTTTATTAGGGAGCTACGAGCAGTACTTC. It yields the protein CASSLLGSYEQYF.

This clonotype has only a few counts. The J gene is TRBJ1-2, the V gene TRBV12-3 or TRBV12-4; D possibly corresponds to TRBD1 (6 bases). The CDR3 has 15 amino acids. Trimming removed 3 bases at V and 6 bases at J, with 17 bases between. For the CDR3, the DNA is TGTGCCAGCAGTTTTAAGTCGGAGGGGGTGAATGGCTACACCTTC. This translates into CASSFKSEGVNGYTF.

The rearrangement uses TRBV5-1 and TRBJ2-1; 12 bases are shared with TRBD1. This CDR3 is built from 17 residues. V shed 0 bases, J shed 6 bases, and the junction held 7 bases outside the gene matches. Looked up from germline, CDR1 is SGHRS and CDR2 is YFSETQ. For the CDR3, the DNA is TGCGCCAGCAGCTTGGACCAGGGACAGGGGGCTAGCAATGAGCAGTTCTTC. This codes for CASSLDQGQGASNEQFF.

A few counts support this clonotype. This chain links TRBV30 with TRBJ2-3; maybe TRBD2 (6 bases). CDR3 length: 14 residues. Germline lookup yields CDR1 GTSNPN and CDR2 SVGIG (reference sequence). This CDR3 reads CVIAGRAGGDTQYF. The CDR3 bases are TGTGTCATAGCAGGTAGAGCGGGTGGAGATACGCAGTATTTT.

This clonotype was seen more than once but under ten times. This sequence joins TRBV18 and TRBJ1-2; TRBD1 aligns across 7 bases. V trimming: 3 bases; J trimming: 2 bases; junction bases outside the gene matches: 3. The CDR3 has 14 amino acids. Germline lookup yields CDR1 KGHSH and CDR2 LQKENI. The CDR3 loop is CASSPQTGNYGYTF. The DNA for the CDR3 is TGTGCCAGCTCACCTCAGACAGGGAACTATGGCTACACCTTC.

The gene calls are TRBV11-1 and TRBJ2-7; no definite D call. Germline values: CDR1 SGHAT, CDR2 FQDESV (reference sequence). The CDR3 is 15 amino acids. The ends were cut back, 4 bases at V and 5 bases at J, with 18 bases in the middle. CDR3 amino acids: CASSSRLLPRNEQYF. Here the CDR3 DNA reads TGTGCCAGCAGCTCGCGACTCTTACCAAGAAACGAGCAGTACTTC.

V and J are TRBV6-2 or TRBV6-3 and TRBJ2-5, with D perhaps TRBD1 or TRBD2 (6 bases each). This CDR3 has 14 residues. V lost 7 bases to trimming and J lost 4 bases, with 16 bases between them. Germline values: CDR1 MNHEY, CDR2 SVGEGT. CDR3 residues: CASMVQGGGETQYF. CDR3 DNA: TGTGCCAGCATGGTACAGGGAGGCGGAGAGACCCAGTACTTC.

This clonotype was found many times. The rearrangement joins TRBV9 to TRBJ2-3, with TRBD2 matching over 8 bases. The CDR3 loop spans 15 amino acids. Germline CDR1 reads SGDLS; CDR2 reads YYNGEE. With 2 bases clipped from V and 1 base from J, the junction kept 3 bases outside the gene matches. CDR3 loop: CASSVREGRTDTQYF. CDR3 DNA sequence: TGTGCCAGCAGCGTTCGGGAGGGGCGCACAGATACGCAGTATTTT.

The table lists this clonotype with many counts. The rearrangement links TRBV24-1 to TRBJ1-1, with a possible D match to TRBD1 (6 bases). CDR3 size: 15 residues. Per the germline V gene, CDR1 is KGHDR and CDR2 is SFDVKD. V was clipped by 3 bases and J by 1 base, with 11 bases between them. The CDR3 nucleotides read TGTGCCACCAGTGATCCAGGACAGCAGAACACTGAAGCTTTCTTT. Its protein is CATSDPGQQNTEAFF.